This TCR beta chain emerged from a study of regulatory T cells in long-lasting Graves disease. General observations from the study: Favored usage of TRBV28, TRBJ1-2 and TRBJ2-5 was recorded in persistent disease. Persistent-disease Graves' patients showed less TCR diversity than new cases.

This clonotype was counted many times. Its antigen is currently unknown. Time point denoted: newly diagnosed GD, antithyroid drugs for less than 3 months. Isolated PBMC RNA provided the starting material for the TCR library. Into tubes containing EDTA, approximately 9 milliliters of peripheral blood were drawn. Trimming cost V 3 bases and J 0 bases, with 11 bases left between them. CDR3 size: 14 residues. Germline CDR1 is GTSNPN and CDR2 is SVGIG (reference sequence). TCR beta libraries were built with iRepertoire HTBI primers and Arm-PCR of CDR3 regions. TCRdb reprocessed the multiplex PCR reads with MiXCR, giving one entry per CDR3 protein. The data hold roughly 500,000 distinct CDR3 sequences, with around 13% observed a single time. This sample was shared with a second study, whose subject was T cells in Graves' hyperthyroidism and ophthalmopathy. That paper adds: Newly diagnosed patients aged 18 to 65 had hyperthyroidism of under 2 months' duration.

The chain couples TRBV30 to TRBJ1-1, with D maybe TRBD1 (5 bases). The origin of this receptor is a woman between 50 and 59 years old with Graves disease. The sequences come from peripheral blood mononuclear cells (PBMCs), collected at new diagnosis, from a patient treated with antithyroid drugs. The CDR3 bases are TGTGCCTGGAGCGAGGGGCCACTGAACACTGAAGCTTTCTTT. Protein sequence: CAWSEGPLNTEAFF.